The 29 T cell receptor beta chains below come from one sample, sequenced in a study of T cells in Graves' hyperthyroidism and ophthalmopathy. The TCR beta CDR3 regions underwent amplification using RNA transcripts as the source. The HTBI primer set was used in a first-round RT-PCR of the TCR CDR3. TCRdb re-analysed the multiplex PCR reads in MiXCR, keeping a single row per CDR3 protein. Of a few hundred thousand distinct CDR3 sequences listed, 12% to 15% were seen once; the top ten hold about 15%. The sample consisted of blood. The receptors originated from a middle-aged woman with Graves' hyperthyroidism.

This clonotype was observed many times. This chain joins TRBV27 and TRBJ2-1, with D perhaps matching TRBD2 (6 bases). The CDR3 has 14 amino acids. Germline V gene lookup returns CDR1 MNHEY and CDR2 SMNVEV (reference sequence). Trimming removed 6 bases from V and 10 bases from J, with 19 bases in between. The DNA of the CDR3 is TGTGCCAGCAGCCTCAGGCGGGATTGGTTGGAGCAGTTCTTC. It is translated as CASSLRRDWLEQFF.

This clonotype was observed at least ten times. The chain joins TRBV18 to TRBJ1-6; D possibly corresponds to TRBD1 (5 bases). Trimming took 1 base from V and 12 from J, leaving 10 bases between them. The length of the CDR3 is 13 residues. Looked up from germline, CDR1 is KGHSH and CDR2 is LQKENI. The CDR3 spells CASSPRQSGPLHF. CDR3 sequence (DNA): TGTGCCAGCTCACCACGACAGAGTGGACCCCTCCACTTT.

V usage is TRBV3-1 and J usage is TRBJ2-7; 7 nucleotides agree with TRBD2. Losses at the gene ends were 1 base for V and 2 bases for J; bases not matched to a gene: 5. This CDR3 spans 15 amino acids. Per germline, CDR1 LGHDT and CDR2 YNNKEL (reference sequence). The CDR3 reads CASSQVSGRTYEQYF. As DNA, the CDR3 is TGTGCCAGCAGCCAAGTTAGCGGGCGAACCTACGAGCAGTACTTC.

The rearrangement links TRBV19 to TRBJ1-1; D might be TRBD1 (5 bases). This CDR3 spans 14 amino acids. V shed 7 bases and J shed 1 base, with 13 bases lying between them. Germline V gene sequence: CDR1 LNHDA, CDR2 SQIVND (reference sequence). CDR3 protein: CASNTRQRNTEAFF. CDR3 coding DNA: TGTGCCAGTAACACGAGACAGAGGAACACTGAAGCTTTCTTT.

This clonotype showed up many times. V gene TRBV7-2 combines with J gene TRBJ1-1; D possibly corresponds to TRBD1 (6 bases). Germline loops: CDR1 SGHTA, CDR2 FQGNSA. Deletions cut 4 bases from V and 4 bases from J, with 13 bases between. The CDR3 sequence is 14 residues long. The CDR3 DNA sequence: TGTGCCAGCAGCTCAGGGGAGAGAGGCACTGAAGCTTTCTTT. The encoded protein is CASSSGERGTEAFF.

A remark on this clonotype: This likely comes from a read error, as the CDR3 has no conserved phenylalanine or tryptophan at its end. V gene TRBV6-2 or TRBV6-3 combines with J gene TRBJ2-5, with TRBD2 as a possible D gene (6 bases). Trimming cost V 6 bases and J 2 bases, with 10 bases left between them. The CDR3 is 13 residues long. Germline-derived CDR1 and CDR2 are MNHEY and SVGEGT. The CDR3 coding sequence is TGTGCCAGCAGGCCGGGAGATCAAGAGACCCAGTACCTC. This codes for CASRPGDQETQYL.

This clonotype was observed a few times. The chain has TRBV5-1 and TRBJ1-3; D not resolved. From germline, CDR1 is SGHRS and CDR2 YFSETQ. The CDR3 is 14 residues long. V gave up 4 bases and J gave up 0 bases, with 8 bases separating them. CDR3 residues: CASSDLGSGNTIYF. Here the CDR3 DNA reads TGCGCCAGCAGCGACTTGGGCTCTGGAAACACCATATATTTT.

The sample holds many counts of this clonotype. The CDR3 DNA reads as TGTGCCAGCACCAACAGGGGGAATCAGCCCCAGCATTTT. Translation: CASTNRGNQPQHF. The chain employs TRBV28 and TRBJ1-5, with 8 bases matching TRBD1. CDR1 is MDHEN, CDR2 SYDVKM, per germline. CDR3 length: 13 amino acids. V dropped 7 bases and J dropped 4; count of bases not matched to a gene: 3.

This clonotype was seen many times. The chain links TRBV20-1 to TRBJ2-1, with a possible D match to TRBD1 (6 bases). The CDR3 contains 14 residues. Germline V gives CDR1 DFQATT, CDR2 SNEGSKA (reference sequence). Trimming cost V 7 bases and J 2 bases, with 15 bases left between them. The CDR3 region is CSGIRGIAYNEQFF. CDR3 sequence (DNA): TGCAGTGGGATCAGGGGTATTGCCTACAATGAGCAGTTCTTC.

The chain joins TRBV11-2 to TRBJ2-1, with TRBD1 identical over 8 bases. Trimming took 3 bases from V and 0 from J; bases not matched to a gene: 1. The CDR3 has 15 amino acids. The germline V gene encodes CDR1 SGHAT and CDR2 FQNNGV. CDR3 sequence reads: CASSFTGGSYNEQFF. The CDR3 coding sequence is TGTGCCAGCAGCTTCACAGGGGGCTCCTACAATGAGCAGTTCTTC.

This clonotype was recorded many times. V is TRBV28 and J is TRBJ2-5, with 11 bases aligning to TRBD2. The CDR3 extends over 15 amino acids. After removal of 1 base from V and 11 bases from J, the junction contained 9 bases not matched to a gene. Per the germline V gene, CDR1 is MDHEN and CDR2 is SYDVKM. The CDR3 region has the DNA TGTGCCAGCAGTTTATCGGGGACTAGCGGAGAAACACAGTACTTC. It translates to CASSLSGTSGETQYF.

At least ten counts were recorded for this clonotype. V usage is TRBV2 and J usage is TRBJ1-2; 7 positions agree with TRBD1. Trimming at V came to 6 bases and at J to 1 base, leaving 8 bases not matched to a gene. CDR1 SNHLY and CDR2 FYNNEI come from the germline V gene. The CDR3 contains 15 residues. CDR3 DNA sequence: TGTGCCAGCAGGTTGGGACAGTCAGTTAACTATGGCTACACCTTC. It encodes CASRLGQSVNYGYTF.

Ten or more counts support this clonotype. CDR3 sequence: CASSWTSGGYEQYF. CDR3 DNA: TGTGCCAGCAGTTGGACTAGCGGCGGTTACGAGCAGTACTTC. The chain employs TRBV28 and TRBJ2-7; 10 bases align to TRBD2. The germline gives CDR1 MDHEN, CDR2 SYDVKM. V lost 4 bases and J lost 4; bases outside the gene matches: 4. The CDR3 loop spans 14 amino acids.

This clonotype was found many times. The J gene is TRBJ2-7, the V gene TRBV10-3; 10 positions match TRBD2. CDR1 is ENHRY and CDR2 is SYGVKD in the germline V gene. CDR3 length: 14 amino acids. With 3 bases clipped from V and 5 bases from J, the junction kept 4 bases outside the gene matches. Here the CDR3 DNA reads TGTGCCATCAGTGACTCTAGCGGGAGCCACGAGCAGTACTTC. Its translation is CAISDSSGSHEQYF.

This clonotype was observed once. V and J are TRBV14 and TRBJ2-7, with D perhaps matching TRBD1 (5 bases). The CDR3 runs to 13 residues. V lost 2 bases, J lost 4 bases, and 9 bases lay in between. The germline gives CDR1 SGHDN, CDR2 FVKESK. The CDR3 here is CASSQRQLYEQYF. CDR3 coding DNA: TGTGCCAGCAGCCAAAGACAGTTGTACGAGCAGTACTTC.

The sample holds many counts of this clonotype. This chain links TRBV2 with TRBJ2-5; TRBD1 matches 9 bases. The V gene end was trimmed by 5 bases and the J gene end by 6 bases; junction bases not matched to a gene: 4. The CDR3 spans 13 residues. Looked up from germline, CDR1 is SNHLY and CDR2 is FYNNEI. This CDR3 reads CASSWDREKTQYF. The CDR3 DNA sequence: TGTGCCAGCAGTTGGGACAGGGAAAAGACCCAGTACTTC.

The chain combines TRBV7-9 with TRBJ2-1; tentative D call: TRBD2 (6 bases). V lost 5 bases, J lost 9 bases, and 14 bases lay in between. CDR1 is SEHNR and CDR2 is FQNEAQ in the germline V gene (reference sequence). CDR3 length: 13 amino acids. CDR3 loop: CASSPAGYGEQFF. Here the CDR3 DNA reads TGTGCCAGCAGCCCCGCGGGGTACGGTGAGCAGTTCTTC.

The V gene is TRBV20-1, the J gene TRBJ1-1; 10 bases match TRBD1. The ends lost 1 base at V and 0 bases at J; junction bases unmatched: 5. In germline, CDR1 is DFQATT, CDR2 SNEGSKA (reference sequence). The CDR3 is 16 amino acids. CDR3 residues: CSARGQGADMNTEAFF. The CDR3 nucleotides are TGCAGTGCTAGAGGACAGGGGGCTGATATGAACACTGAAGCTTTCTTT.

This clonotype was seen repeatedly, ten times or more. The V gene is TRBV20-1, the J gene TRBJ2-1; D is perhaps TRBD1 (5 bases). Trimming cost V 0 bases and J 5 bases, with 14 bases left between them. The CDR3 is 15 amino acids. Per the germline V gene, CDR1 is DFQATT and CDR2 is SNEGSKA (reference sequence). The DNA of the CDR3 is TGCAGTGCTAGAGATCAGGGCAGTTCAAACAATGAGCAGTTCTTC. Its translation is CSARDQGSSNNEQFF.

This clonotype was counted a few times. A read error is possible here, since a much larger clone lies one base away. The CDR3 region is CASSLRNPDTQCF. The DNA for the CDR3 is TGTGCCAGCAGTTTACGGAACCCAGATACGCAGTGTTTT. The V call is TRBV28, the J call TRBJ2-3, with D unclear. CDR3 length: 13 residues. Looked up from germline, CDR1 is MDHEN and CDR2 is SYDVKM.

The CDR3 loop is CASSEALLAGADTQYF. CDR3 DNA sequence: TGTGCCAGCAGTGAAGCGCTATTAGCGGGAGCAGATACGCAGTATTTT. The gene calls are TRBV6-1 and TRBJ2-3; 9 positions agree with TRBD2. In germline, CDR1 is MNHNS, CDR2 SASEGT. V dropped 0 bases and J dropped 4; count of bases not matched to a gene: 5. CDR3 size: 16 residues.

The table lists this clonotype with many counts. The chain employs TRBV7-3 and TRBJ2-2, with TRBD2 as a possible D gene (6 bases). This CDR3 region has 13 residues. V lost 6 bases, J lost 7 bases, and 12 bases lay in between. Germline values: CDR1 SGHTA, CDR2 FQGTGA. The CDR3 DNA reads TGTGCCAGCAGTTCCTCCGGGAGCGGGGAGCTGTTTTTT. Its translation is CASSSSGSGELFF.

Only a few counts were recorded for this clonotype. The chain uses TRBV7-9 and TRBJ2-7, with 7 bases identical to TRBD2. Germline CDR1 SEHNR, CDR2 FQNEAQ (reference sequence). V trimming: 3 bases; J trimming: 1 base; junction bases outside the gene matches: 6. This CDR3 is built from 15 residues. The CDR3 bases are TGTGCCAGCAGCTTGAGCGGGGTAAATTCCTACGAGCAGTACTTC. Encoded protein: CASSLSGVNSYEQYF.

There are many counts of this clonotype. The rearrangement links TRBV9 to TRBJ2-7; 11 nucleotides match TRBD2. The CDR3 runs to 14 residues. V dropped 0 bases and J dropped 4; count of bases not matched to a gene: 0. Per the germline V gene, CDR1 is SGDLS and CDR2 is YYNGEE. CDR3 sequence reads: CASSVGLAGYEQYF. In nucleotides, the CDR3 is TGTGCCAGCAGCGTAGGACTAGCGGGGTACGAGCAGTACTTC.

This clonotype was recorded at least ten times. J is TRBJ2-1 and V is TRBV28; 9 bases fit TRBD2. The ends lost 7 bases at V and 5 bases at J; junction bases unmatched: 9. The V gene's germline CDR1 is MDHEN and CDR2 SYDVKM. This CDR3 is 15 amino acids long. The CDR3 is CASNDSGSGNNEQFF. For the CDR3, the DNA is TGTGCCAGCAATGATAGCGGGAGTGGGAACAATGAGCAGTTCTTC. Full variable domain (remainder filled in from reference TRBV28 and TRBJ2-1): DVKVTQSSRYLVKRTGEKVFLECVQDMDHENMFWYRQDPGLGLRLIYFSYDVKMKEKGDIPEGYSVSREKKERFSLILESASTNQTSMYLCASNDSGSGNNEQFFGPGTRLTVL.

This clonotype has more than one count but fewer than ten. The chain couples TRBV30 to TRBJ1-6; possible D gene TRBD1, 5 bases. CDR3 length equals 15 residues. Trimming left V 4 bases short and J 2 bases short, with 12 bases between. Looked up from germline, CDR1 is GTSNPN and CDR2 is SVGIG (reference sequence). The CDR3 bases are TGTGCCTGGAAATCTGCAGGGCCCTATAATTCACCCCTCCACTTT. This sequence encodes CAWKSAGPYNSPLHF.

The genes are TRBV27 and TRBJ2-7; 13 nucleotides align to TRBD2. V shed 8 bases and J 7 bases; nucleotides not matched to a gene: 17. Per germline, CDR1 MNHEY and CDR2 SMNVEV (reference sequence). The CDR3 extends over 17 amino acids. The CDR3 DNA sequence: TGTGCCAGCCGGAGGACTAGCGGGAGCGGGGGTTACAATGAGCAGTACTTC. Its translation: CASRRTSGSGGYNEQYF.

This clonotype was counted between two and nine times. Since a much larger clone is just one base distant, this may be a read error. V and J are TRBV12-3 or TRBV12-4 and TRBJ2-5, with TRBD2 as a possible D gene (6 bases). The CDR3 is 16 amino acids. The CDR3 region is CAGSLGRLGTQETQYF. The CDR3 nucleotides read TGTGCCGGCAGTTTAGGGAGACTAGGGACCCAAGAGACCCAGTACTTC.

This clonotype showed up many times. The CDR3 region has the DNA TGTGCCAGCACCTACGGGGTGAACACCGGGGAGCTGTTTTTT. It yields the protein CASTYGVNTGELFF. V usage is TRBV7-2 and J usage is TRBJ2-2, with D perhaps matching TRBD2 (5 bases). The V gene's germline CDR1 is SGHTA and CDR2 FQGNSA. The CDR3 length is 14 residues. The germline V and J ends were trimmed by 7 bases and 1 base, with 10 bases remaining between them. The entire variable domain, with the rest obtained from reference TRBV7-2 and TRBJ2-2, is as follows: GAGVSQSPSNKVTEKGKDVELRCDPISGHTALYWYRQSLGQGLEFLIYFQGNSAPDKSGLPSDRFSAERTGGSVSTLTIQRTQQEDSAVYLCASTYGVNTGELFFGEGSRLTVL.